This T cell receptor beta chain appears in the sequencing data of a study of T and B cells in COVID-19 patients. Study-wide context: Critical illness requiring mechanical ventilation or extracorporeal membrane oxygenation affected three fifths of the roughly 20 active-infection patients.

Each TRB amplification used 250-500 ng of genomic DNA from blood. This clonotype was counted ten times or more. Antigen specificity is unknown. CDR1 is MNHEY, CDR2 SMNVEV, per germline (reference sequence). CDR3 length: 16 amino acids. Losses at the gene ends were 5 bases for V and 0 bases for J; bases not matched to a gene: 4. Study outcomes and limitations: The recovered cohort had thousands of exclusive TCR clusters, including a few dozen low generation probability clusters. Highly clonal in active COVID-19, TRB repertoires exceeded healthy-donor diversity and richness at recovery. Symptomatic-phase blood samples from mildly ill patients and early samples from severe cases were scarce.

TRB rearrangements were amplified by multiplex PCR with BIOMED2 TRB-A/B primers. TCRdb recomputed calls from the multiplex PCR reads with MiXCR, one row per CDR3 protein. Altogether 20,000 to 25,000 distinct CDR3 sequences are present, over 25% being singletons, with the ten largest covering less than 2.5%. The clonotype comes from a human donor who had recovered from COVID-19. The sequenced sample was blood. The rearrangement links TRBV27 to TRBJ2-3, with TRBD2 identical over 11 bases. CDR3 in DNA: TGTGCCAGCAGTCCACTAGCGGGGGAAAGCACAGATACGCAGTATTTT. The encoded protein is CASSPLAGESTDTQYF.